This T cell receptor beta chain is drawn from a study of T cells in Graves' hyperthyroidism and ophthalmopathy. Study-wide context: Peripheral blood was collected at initial diagnosis, before any treatment.

Amplified TCR beta CDR3 regions came from RNA transcripts. During a first-round RT-PCR of the TCR CDR3, the HTBI primer set was used. TCRdb passed the multiplex PCR reads through MiXCR, listing each CDR3 protein once. Among some 350,000 distinct CDR3 sequences listed, about 16% were seen once. Ophthalmopathy cases scored 3 or more on the Clinical Activity Score and 4 or more on NOSPECS grade, with duration below 3 months. Patients showing uncontrolled infection, other autoimmune disease, pregnancy or lactation were ineligible. The CDR3 runs 14 residues. V lost 4 bases, J lost 3 bases, and 12 bases lay in between. From germline, CDR1 is MGHDK and CDR2 SYGVNS. This clonotype was found many times.

The clonotype was recovered from a woman in her sixties or seventies with Graves' ophthalmopathy. This rearrangement joins TRBV25-1 to TRBJ1-1, with TRBD1 as a possible D gene (5 bases). Sequencing input: blood. The CDR3 spells CASSGRGGDTEAFF. Written as DNA, the CDR3 is TGTGCCAGCAGTGGCAGAGGAGGGGACACTGAAGCTTTCTTT. Full variable domain (outside the CDR3, taken from reference TRBV25-1 and TRBJ1-1): EADIYQTPRYLVIGTGKKITLECSQTMGHDKMYWYQQDPGMELHLIHYSYGVNSTEKGDLSSESTVSRIRTEHFPLTLESARPSHTSQYLCASSGRGGDTEAFFGQGTRLTVV.